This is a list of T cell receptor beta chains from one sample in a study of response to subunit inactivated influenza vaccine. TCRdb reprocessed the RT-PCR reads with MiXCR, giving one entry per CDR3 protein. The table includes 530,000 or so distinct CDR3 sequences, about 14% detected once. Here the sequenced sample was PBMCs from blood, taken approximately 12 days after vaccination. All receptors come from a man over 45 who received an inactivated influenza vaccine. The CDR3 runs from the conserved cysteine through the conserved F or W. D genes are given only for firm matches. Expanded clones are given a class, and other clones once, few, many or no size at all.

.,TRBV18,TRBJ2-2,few,CASSLGTAETGELFF,TGTGCCAGCTCACTGGGGACCGCCGAAACAGGGGAGCTGTTTTTT
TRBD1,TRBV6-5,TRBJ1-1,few,CASSHQPTGVKWETFF,TGTGCCAGCAGTCACCAACCTACAGGGGTTAAGTGGGAAACTTTCTTT
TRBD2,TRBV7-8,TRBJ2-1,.,CASRRTSGGLYNEQFF,TGTGCCAGCAGGAGGACTAGCGGGGGTCTCTACAATGAGCAGTTCTTC
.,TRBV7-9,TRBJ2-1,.,CASDPINEQFF,TGTGCCAGCGACCCCATCAATGAGCAGTTCTTC
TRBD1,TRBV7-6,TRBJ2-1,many,CASSLGQGSNNEQFF,TGTGCCAGCAGCCTGGGACAGGGATCGAACAATGAGCAGTTCTTC
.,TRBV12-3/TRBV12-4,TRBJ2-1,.,CASSPKTGLDNEQFF,TGTGCCAGCAGTCCAAAGACAGGCCTTGACAATGAGCAGTTCTTC
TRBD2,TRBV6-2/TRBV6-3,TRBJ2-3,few,CASTLSGRRPAVDTQYF,TGTGCCAGCACCCTTAGCGGGAGACGACCCGCCGTAGATACGCAGTATTTT
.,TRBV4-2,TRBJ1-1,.,CASSHLAGWGGTTEAFF,TGTGCCAGCAGCCACCTTGCAGGGTGGGGGGGGACCACTGAAGCTTTCTTT
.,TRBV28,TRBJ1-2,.,CASSSNPGTLYGYTF,TGTGCCAGCAGTTCCAACCCCGGGACCCTCTATGGCTACACCTTC
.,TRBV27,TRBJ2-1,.,CASSARTGDVSEQFF,TGTGCCAGCAGTGCCCGGACGGGGGATGTTTCTGAGCAGTTCTTC
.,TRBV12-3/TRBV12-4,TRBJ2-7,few,CASSHAGQPYEQYF,TGTGCCAGCAGCCATGCTGGACAGCCCTACGAGCAGTACTTC
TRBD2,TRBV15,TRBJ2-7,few,CATSRDFAGVGEQYF,TGTGCCACCAGCAGAGATTTTGCGGGAGTGGGCGAGCAGTACTTC
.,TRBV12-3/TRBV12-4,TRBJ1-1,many,CASSPHGTMNTEAFF,TGTGCCAGCAGCCCCCATGGGACAATGAACACTGAAGCTTTCTTT
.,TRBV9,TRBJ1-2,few,CASGQGGYTF,TGTGCCAGCGGCCAGGGTGGCTACACCTTC
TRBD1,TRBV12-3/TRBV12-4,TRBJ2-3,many,CASSGGQGPDTQYF,TGTGCCAGCAGTGGGGGACAGGGCCCAGATACGCAGTATTTT
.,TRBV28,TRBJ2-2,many,CASSRNTGELFF,TGTGCCAGCAGCCGGAACACCGGGGAGCTGTTTTTT
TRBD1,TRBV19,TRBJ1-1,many,CASSMGRGRPNTEAFF,TGTGCCAGTAGTATGGGAAGGGGGCGCCCGAACACTGAAGCTTTCTTT
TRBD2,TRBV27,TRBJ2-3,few,CASSLYPGGFSTDTQYF,TGTGCCAGCAGTTTGTACCCGGGAGGGTTTAGCACAGATACGCAGTATTTT
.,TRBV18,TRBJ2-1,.,CASSRTYQDEQFF,TGTGCCAGCTCACGGACTTACCAAGATGAGCAGTTCTTC
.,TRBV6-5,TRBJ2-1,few,CASSYSQGGYNEQFF,TGTGCCAGCAGTTACAGTCAGGGGGGTTACAATGAGCAGTTCTTC
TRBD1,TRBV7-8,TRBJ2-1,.,CASSDRWDSLQEQFF,TGTGCCAGCAGCGACCGGTGGGACAGCCTTCAAGAGCAGTTCTTC
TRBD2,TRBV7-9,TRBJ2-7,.,CASSLFAGVGQYF,TGTGCCAGCAGCTTATTCGCGGGAGTGGGGCAGTACTTC
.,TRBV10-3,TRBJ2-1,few,CAISGAPGTYNEQFF,TGTGCCATCAGTGGGGCCCCAGGCACCTACAATGAGCAGTTCTTC
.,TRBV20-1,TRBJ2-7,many,CSARDSSLAASKQYF,TGCAGTGCTAGAGATTCTAGTCTAGCCGCAAGCAAGCAGTACTTC
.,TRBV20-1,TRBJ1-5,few,CSATVGNQPQHF,TGCAGTGCTACTGTCGGCAATCAGCCCCAGCATTTT
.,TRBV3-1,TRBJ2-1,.,CASSQGGGNEQFF,TGTGCCAGCAGCCAAGGTGGGGGGAATGAGCAGTTCTTC
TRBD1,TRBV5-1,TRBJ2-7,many,CASSLADRVYEQYF,TGCGCCAGCAGCTTGGCCGACAGGGTTTACGAGCAGTACTTC
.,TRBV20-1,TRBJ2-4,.,CSASAPGLNIQYF,TGCAGTGCTAGTGCTCCAGGGTTGAACATTCAGTACTTC
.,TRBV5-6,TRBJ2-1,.,CAYSRMGGAGNEQFF,TGTGCCTACAGCAGAATGGGGGGCGCGGGGAATGAGCAGTTCTTC
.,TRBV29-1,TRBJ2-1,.,CSGISGSSYNEQFF,TGCAGCGGGATTAGCGGAAGCTCCTACAATGAGCAGTTCTTC
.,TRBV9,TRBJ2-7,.,CAGSPRGGSSYEQYF,TGTGCCGGCAGCCCCCGTGGGGGAAGCTCCTACGAGCAGTACTTC
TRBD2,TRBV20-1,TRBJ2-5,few,CSARDYQETQYF,TGCAGTGCTCGGGACTATCAAGAGACCCAGTACTTC